This TCR beta chain was documented in a study of CD8 T cells in Susac syndrome. Overall study findings and caveats: The study recognized that the number of individuals in its TCR sequencing and HLA analysis was relatively small.

Of note for this clonotype: Its antigen remains unknown.

This CDR3 spans 18 amino acids. Trimming cost V 0 bases and J 0 bases; bases outside gene matches: 10. Germline CDR1 and CDR2: DFQATT and SNEGSKA (reference sequence). The CD8+ and CD4+ T cells were negatively isolated, with the TEMRA cells enriched by FACS. RNA amounts of roughly 0.5 to 1 ug underwent reverse transcription with random hexamers. A multiplex approach, immunoSEQ multiplex PCR, amplified TCR beta CDR3 across 54 Vbeta and 13 Jbeta. TCRdb redid the calling of the immunoSEQ multiplex PCR reads with MiXCR, one entry per CDR3 protein. The table records 170,000 or so distinct CDR3 sequences, around 96% of them present only once.

This clonotype was sampled from a human donor with multiple sclerosis. Sequencing input: CD8+ T cells from PBMCs. V gene TRBV20-1 combines with J gene TRBJ2-3, with TRBD2 identical over 9 bases. The CDR3 region is CSARDWASGAPSTDTQYF. CDR3 bases: TGCAGTGCTAGAGATTGGGCTAGCGGGGCGCCAAGCACAGATACGCAGTATTTT.